These 21 T cell receptor beta chains originate from one sample sequenced in a study of T cell responses to AZD1222 COVID-19 vaccine. Sequencing used immunoSEQ multiplex PCR; TCRdb keeps in-frame clones, though not all of them. Of around 140,000 clones detected, nearly 90% appear once; the ten largest clones hold approximately 5.6%. This specimen consisted of peripheral blood, obtained 28 days after the second dose of the MenACWY control vaccine. These receptor sequences come from an adult who received the MenACWY meningococcal vaccine as a control.

The gene calls are TRBV5-1 and TRBJ1-1; D is undetermined. Trimming took 3 bases from V and 7 from J, leaving 7 bases between them. The germline CDR1 and CDR2 sequences are SGHRS and YFSETQ. This CDR3 is built from 11 residues. CDR3 in DNA: TGCGCCAGCAGCTACGGGGATGAAGCTTTCTTT. Amino acids: CASSYGDEAFF.

V is TRBV7-3 and J is TRBJ2-1, with TRBD2 matching over 8 bases. The CDR3 runs to 14 residues. After removal of 1 base from V and 9 bases from J, the junction contained 5 bases not matched to a gene. Germline V gene lookup returns CDR1 SGHTA and CDR2 FQGTGA. This CDR3 is CASSLSGGPSEQFF. In nucleotides, the CDR3 is TGTGCCAGCAGCTTAAGCGGGGGGCCAAGTGAGCAGTTCTTC.

This chain links TRBV20-1 with TRBJ1-3, with no clear D. Germline CDR1 is DFQATT and CDR2 is SNEGSKA (reference sequence). The V end lost 3 bases, the J end lost 0 bases, and 6 bases lay between the germline ends. This CDR3 is 13 amino acids long. The CDR3 loop reads CSASRGSGNTIYF. Here the CDR3 DNA reads TGCAGTGCTAGTCGGGGCTCTGGAAACACCATATATTTT.

The V call is TRBV6-5, the J call TRBJ2-5, with D possibly called TRBD1 or TRBD2 (5 bases each). Germline CDR1 MNHEY, CDR2 SVGAGI. V gave up 2 bases and J gave up 4 bases, with 14 bases separating them. This CDR3 region has 15 residues. CDR3 region: CASSYRTRTGETQYF. Here the CDR3 DNA reads TGTGCCAGCAGTTACCGGACTCGAACAGGAGAGACCCAGTACTTC.

The table lists this clone with a few counts. The chain couples TRBV9 to TRBJ2-5; a possible D gene is TRBD2 (6 bases). Germline V gives CDR1 SGDLS, CDR2 YYNGEE. V was pared by 0 bases and J by 5 bases, with 14 bases between. The CDR3 has 15 residues. The CDR3 sequence: CASSVGGRAGETQYF. CDR3 DNA sequence: TGTGCCAGCAGCGTAGGGGGCAGGGCGGGGGAGACCCAGTACTTC. Filled out from reference TRBV9 and TRBJ2-5, the complete variable domain reads DSGVTQTPKHLITATGQRVTLRCSPRSGDLSVYWYQQSLDQGLQFLIQYYNGEERAKGNILERFSAQQFPDLHSELNLSSLELGDSALYFCASSVGGRAGETQYFGPGTRLLVL.

The chain links TRBV9 to TRBJ2-1, with D hard to call. CDR1 is SGDLS and CDR2 is YYNGEE in the germline V gene. This CDR3 comprises 11 residues. Trimming pared 8 bases from V and 9 bases from J, leaving 12 bases between. CDR3 amino acids: CASAKAAEQFF. The CDR3 bases are TGTGCCAGTGCCAAAGCCGCTGAGCAGTTCTTC.

The chain employs TRBV12-3 or TRBV12-4 and TRBJ2-7; TRBD1 matches 11 bases. The CDR3 is made up of 13 amino acids. Unmatched junction bases numbered 1, after V lost 6 bases and J lost 3 bases. CDR3 coding DNA: TGTGCCAGCAGGGGGACAGGGGGCTACGAGCAGTACTTC. Amino acid sequence: CASRGTGGYEQYF.

This chain connects TRBV4-3 to TRBJ2-1, with unresolved D. V was cut by 0 bases and J by 2 bases, with 8 bases left in between. This CDR3 spans 15 amino acids. The germline V gene has CDR1 LGHNA and CDR2 YSLEER. The CDR3 nucleotides are TGCGCCAGCAGCCAAGATAACCGTGCCTACAATGAGCAGTTCTTC. It specifies CASSQDNRAYNEQFF.

This clone was seen once. The rearrangement joins TRBV4-3 to TRBJ1-4; the D is unclear. The CDR3 sequence is 14 residues long. The V gene's germline CDR1 is LGHNA and CDR2 YSLEER. Trimming cost V 1 base and J 7 bases, with 10 bases left between them. CDR3 coding DNA: TGCGCCAGCAGCCAAGGCCTATCGGGTGAAAAACTGTTTTTT. Its translation: CASSQGLSGEKLFF.

The V and J genes are TRBV5-6 and TRBJ1-5, with D perhaps TRBD1 (6 bases). The CDR3 loop spans 15 amino acids. In germline, CDR1 is SGHDT, CDR2 YYEEEE. Trimming removed 0 bases from V and 4 bases from J, with 11 bases in between. CDR3 coding DNA: TGTGCCAGCAGCTTGGAGGGGAGGGGGAATCAGCCCCAGCATTTT. It is translated as CASSLEGRGNQPQHF.

V gene TRBV19 combines with J gene TRBJ2-1; TRBD2 matches 9 bases. The germline gives CDR1 LNHDA, CDR2 SQIVND (reference sequence). This CDR3 has 15 residues. The V segment lost 1 base and the J segment 7 bases; nucleotides outside the gene matches: 5. The CDR3 nucleotides are TGTGCCAGTAGTATAGTCCTAGCGGGGCGGAATGAGCAGTTCTTC. Amino acid sequence: CASSIVLAGRNEQFF.

The V call is TRBV5-1, the J call TRBJ2-7, with D unclear. The CDR3 totals 14 residues. V lost 1 base, J lost 2 bases, and 10 bases lay in between. Germline loops: CDR1 SGHRS, CDR2 YFSETQ. CDR3 nucleotides: TGCGCCAGCAGCTTGAACTCGGGTGCCTACGAGCAGTACTTC. This codes for CASSLNSGAYEQYF.

The genes are TRBV28 and TRBJ1-4; no clear D. Trimming removed 4 bases at V and 8 bases at J, with 14 bases between. There are 14 residues in the CDR3. In germline, CDR1 is MDHEN, CDR2 SYDVKM. The chain's CDR3 is CASSWGSGVEKLFF. CDR3 DNA: TGTGCCAGCAGTTGGGGAAGTGGGGTGGAAAAACTGTTTTTT.

The rearrangement joins TRBV7-9 to TRBJ2-2, with D unresolved. The CDR3 loop spans 15 amino acids. The germline CDR1 and CDR2 sequences are SEHNR and FQNEAQ (reference sequence). Trimming pared 6 bases from V and 7 bases from J, leaving 18 bases between. The CDR3 region has the DNA TGTGCCAGCAGACCCCCCCCCAGATACGGCGGGGAGCTGTTTTTT. Protein product: CASRPPPRYGGELFF.

The rearrangement uses TRBV5-1 and TRBJ1-4; perhaps TRBD1 as D (6 bases). The CDR3 is 15 residues long. The germline V and J ends were trimmed by 0 bases and 8 bases, with 14 bases remaining between them. The V gene's germline CDR1 is SGHRS and CDR2 YFSETQ. The CDR3: CASSLDGGSAEKLFF. The CDR3 nucleotides are TGCGCCAGCAGCTTGGACGGGGGCAGTGCCGAAAAACTGTTTTTT.

This chain links TRBV28 with TRBJ1-1, with 10 bases fitting TRBD1. J was trimmed by 2 bases and V by 4 bases; bases with no gene match: 4. The CDR3 runs 15 residues. Germline assignment: CDR1 MDHEN and CDR2 SYDVKM. The CDR3 region has the DNA TGTGCCAGCAGTTCGACAGGGGGCCGCAACACTGAAGCTTTCTTT. This translates into CASSSTGGRNTEAFF.

The chain combines TRBV4-2 with TRBJ1-3; the D gene is possibly TRBD1 (5 bases). The V and J ends lost 0 bases and 2 bases respectively, with 14 bases between them. Germline V lookup: CDR1 LGHNA, CDR2 YNFKEQ. This CDR3 has 17 residues. The CDR3 here is CASSQESWGGTGNTIYF. DNA for the CDR3: TGTGCCAGCAGCCAAGAGAGCTGGGGGGGGACTGGAAACACCATATATTTT.

The V call is TRBV5-1, the J call TRBJ1-5, with a tentative D call TRBD1 (5 bases). Trimming pared 4 bases from V and 2 bases from J, leaving 13 bases between. The CDR3 extends over 15 amino acids. The germline V gene has CDR1 SGHRS and CDR2 YFSETQ. In nucleotides, the CDR3 is TGCGCCAGCAGCCCCGAGGGGATACGCAATCAGCCCCAGCATTTT. Translating gives CASSPEGIRNQPQHF.

The CDR3 DNA reads as TGTGCCAGCAGGACTAGCGGGAGGGCCGTAGATACGCAGTATTTT. Translation: CASRTSGRAVDTQYF. The genes are TRBV2 and TRBJ2-3; 14 positions agree with TRBD2. The V gene's germline CDR1 is SNHLY and CDR2 FYNNEI. V trimming: 6 bases; J trimming: 5 bases; junction bases outside the gene matches: 4. The CDR3 contains 15 residues.

The chain carries TRBV6-6 and TRBJ1-2; 7 positions match TRBD1. The CDR3 runs 15 residues. CDR1 is MNHNY and CDR2 is SVGAGI in the germline V gene (reference sequence). V gave up 6 bases and J gave up 1 base; unmatched junction bases: 8. CDR3 bases: TGTGCCAGCAGCCCCACAGGGGTCAGTAACTATGGCTACACCTTC. Its protein is CASSPTGVSNYGYTF.

This chain links TRBV5-1 with TRBJ1-3; D may be TRBD1 (5 bases). Trimming took 0 bases from V and 8 from J, leaving 12 bases between them. This CDR3 has 14 residues. Germline CDR1 SGHRS, CDR2 YFSETQ. CDR3 DNA sequence: TGCGCCAGCAGCTTGGAGGGGCGCGAAGACACCATATATTTT. Translating it yields CASSLEGREDTIYF.